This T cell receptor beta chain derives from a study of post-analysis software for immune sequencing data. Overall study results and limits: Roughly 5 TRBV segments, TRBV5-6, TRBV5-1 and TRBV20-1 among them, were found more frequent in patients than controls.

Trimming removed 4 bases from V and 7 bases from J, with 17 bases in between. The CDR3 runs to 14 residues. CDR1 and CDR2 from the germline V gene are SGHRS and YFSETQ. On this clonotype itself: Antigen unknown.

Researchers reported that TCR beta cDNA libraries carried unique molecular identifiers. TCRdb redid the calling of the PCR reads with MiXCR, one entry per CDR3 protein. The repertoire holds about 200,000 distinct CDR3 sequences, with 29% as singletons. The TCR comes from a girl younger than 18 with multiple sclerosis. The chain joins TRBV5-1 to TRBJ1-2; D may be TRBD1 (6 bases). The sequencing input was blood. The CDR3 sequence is CASSPERGQRGYTF. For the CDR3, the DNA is TGCGCCAGCAGCCCCGAGCGGGGGCAGCGTGGCTACACCTTC.